This T cell receptor (beta chain) was captured by sequencing in a study of neurological immune-mediated disorders. This clonotype came up many times. A single record per CDR3 protein comes from TCRdb applying MiXCR to the 5' RACE reads. Counted here are roughly 29,000 distinct CDR3 sequences, around 21% occurring once; the ten biggest clones make up about 32%. Trimming took 7 bases from V and 4 from J, leaving 14 bases between them. The CDR3 contains 14 residues. Germline-derived CDR1 and CDR2 are MNHEY and SVGAGI. The chain combines TRBV6-5 with TRBJ2-1; no definite D call. The material sequenced was CD4+ T cells from blood. This TCR was recovered from a man in his fifties with HTLV-1-associated myelopathy (HAM/TSP). The CDR3 DNA reads as TGTGCCAGCAATAGCCCCCCCCCTTACAATGAGCAGTTCTTC. The encoded protein is CASNSPPPYNEQFF.